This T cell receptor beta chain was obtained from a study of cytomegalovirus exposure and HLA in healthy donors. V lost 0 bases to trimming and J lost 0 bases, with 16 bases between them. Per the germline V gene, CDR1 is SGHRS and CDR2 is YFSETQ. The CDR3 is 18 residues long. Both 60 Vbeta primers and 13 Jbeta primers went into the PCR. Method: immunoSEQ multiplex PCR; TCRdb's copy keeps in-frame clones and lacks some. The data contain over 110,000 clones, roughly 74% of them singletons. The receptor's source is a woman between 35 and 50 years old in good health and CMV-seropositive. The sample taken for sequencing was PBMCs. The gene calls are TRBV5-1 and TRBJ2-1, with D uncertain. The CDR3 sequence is CASSLARLGVGSYNEQFF. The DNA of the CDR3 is TGCGCCAGCAGCTTGGCCAGGTTGGGTGTAGGCTCCTACAATGAGCAGTTCTTC.